A single sample is the source of the 4 T cell receptor beta chains below, sequenced in a study of blood T cell repertoires in COVID-19. The table came from immunoSEQ multiplex PCR; TCRdb's copy has only in-frame clones and leaves some out. The data show approximately 210,000 clones, almost 85% seen once. The source material was peripheral blood. Receptor source: a woman in her forties with acute or convalescent COVID-19.

This chain uses TRBV4-3 with TRBJ2-3; 14 bases are a match to TRBD2. With 4 bases clipped from V and 1 base from J, the junction kept 13 bases outside the gene matches. Germline V gene lookup returns CDR1 LGHNA and CDR2 YSLEER. The CDR3 totals 20 residues. The CDR3 loop is CASSLYGTSGSRIGTDTQYF. For the CDR3, the DNA is TGCGCCAGCAGCCTATACGGGACTAGCGGGAGTAGGATTGGCACAGATACGCAGTATTTT.

The gene calls are TRBV5-1 and TRBJ2-3; TRBD2 matches 11 bases. Trimming at V came to 3 bases and at J to 3 bases, leaving 6 bases not matched to a gene. Germline-derived CDR1 and CDR2 are SGHRS and YFSETQ. The CDR3 is made up of 16 amino acids. Here the CDR3 reads CASSWGGLAATDTQYF. CDR3 in DNA: TGCGCCAGCAGCTGGGGGGGACTAGCGGCGACAGATACGCAGTATTTT.

The rearrangement joins TRBV19 to TRBJ1-2; 7 bases match TRBD1. This CDR3 has 14 amino acids. V gave up 5 bases and J gave up 8 bases; unmatched junction bases: 11. Germline values: CDR1 LNHDA, CDR2 SQIVND (reference sequence). The CDR3 nucleotides read TGTGCCAGTAGTTTGGGGGCGACAGGGATCGGCTACACCTTC. Translating gives CASSLGATGIGYTF.

The genes are TRBV9 and TRBJ1-2; tentatively, D is TRBD1 (6 bases). V shed 4 bases and J shed 2 bases, with 24 bases lying between them. CDR3 length: 18 amino acids. CDR1 and CDR2 (germline): SGDLS, YYNGEE. The DNA of the CDR3 is TGTGCCAGCAGCCTTATGGACCGGGACACATCACCCAACTATGGCTACACCTTC. Its protein is CASSLMDRDTSPNYGYTF.